This TCR beta chain derives from a study of radiotherapy plus CTLA-4 blockade in lung cancer. Clones were sequenced by immunoSEQ multiplex PCR, and TCRdb holds only the in-frame ones, with some missing. Of about 110,000 clones listed, approximately 81% are singletons. V dropped 2 bases and J dropped 4 bases, with 21 bases sitting between them. The CDR3 is 17 residues long. The germline V gene encodes CDR1 SGHDN and CDR2 FVKESK. This rearrangement joins TRBV14 to TRBJ2-7; tentatively, D is TRBD1 (5 bases). Specimen: peripheral blood, collected from a patient treated with radiotherapy plus ipilimumab. This sequence originates from a human donor with non-small cell lung cancer that progressed on radiotherapy plus ipilimumab. Some clones in this sample may be carry-over from other donors' samples. The CDR3 DNA reads TGTGCCAGCAGCCAACGGTGGGGCGCACGGGCTGAATACGAGCAGTACTTC. It codes for CASSQRWGARAEYEQYF.